The text below deals with one T cell receptor beta chain. Germline V CDR1 and CDR2: MGHRA, YSYEKL. The trim removed 1 base at V and 0 bases at J, leaving 3 bases unmatched. The CDR3 is made up of 16 amino acids. The data were produced by immunoSEQ multiplex PCR, yet TCRdb's version contains in-frame clones alone and is incomplete. Among roughly 150,000 clones listed, less than 95% were seen once. This sample is part of a study of T cell responses to AZD1222 COVID-19 vaccine. Pooled in the analysis were second doses at about 4 or about 12 weeks. This clonotype originated in an adult who received the AZD1222 COVID-19 vaccine. This chain joins TRBV4-1 and TRBJ1-2; TRBD1 agrees at 9 bases. This sample comprised peripheral blood, obtained 28 days after the second AZD1222 dose. CDR3 sequence reads: CASSQGGQGANYGYTF. The DNA of the CDR3 is TGCGCCAGCAGCCAAGGGGGACAGGGTGCTAACTATGGCTACACCTTC.